The 4 T cell receptor beta chains given below trace back to one sample, sequenced in a study of T cells in Graves' hyperthyroidism and ophthalmopathy. Amplified TCR beta CDR3 regions derived from RNA transcripts. The TCR CDR3 first-round RT-PCR relied on the HTBI primer set. TCRdb reprocessed the multiplex PCR reads with MiXCR, giving one entry per CDR3 protein. Found here are more than 350,000 distinct CDR3 sequences, approximately 18% of them singletons; the top ten hold approximately 30%. The sample comprised blood. The receptors were sampled from a woman aged 25 to 39 with Graves' hyperthyroidism that later progressed to Graves' ophthalmopathy.

At least ten counts were recorded for this clonotype. The CDR3 sequence: CASSEEFLQYF. CDR3 in DNA: TGTGCCAGCAGTGAAGAGTTCCTCCAGTACTTC. V gene TRBV2 combines with J gene TRBJ2-5, with no clear D. CDR1 is SNHLY and CDR2 is FYNNEI in the germline V gene. There are 11 residues in the CDR3. Trimming took 1 base from V and 10 from J, leaving 7 bases between them.

The chain employs TRBV9 and TRBJ2-1; 14 bases agree with TRBD2. J lost 8 bases, V lost 3 bases, and 4 bases had no gene match. Germline CDR1 SGDLS, CDR2 YYNGEE. This CDR3 contains 15 residues. The CDR3, as DNA: TGTGCCAGCAGCGCGGGACTAGCGGGGGTGCATGAGCAGTTCTTC. Translating gives CASSAGLAGVHEQFF. Based on the CDR3 plus reference TRBV9 and TRBJ2-1, the full variable domain is DSGVTQTPKHLITATGQRVTLRCSPRSGDLSVYWYQQSLDQGLQFLIQYYNGEERAKGNILERFSAQQFPDLHSELNLSSLELGDSALYFCASSAGLAGVHEQFFGPGTRLTVL.

A word on this clonotype: This may come from a read error, since a much larger clone is one base off. The chain carries TRBV6-1 and TRBJ1-6; TRBD1 agrees at 7 bases. V shed 6 bases and J 4 bases; nucleotides not matched to a gene: 9. This CDR3 spans 16 amino acids. Germline CDR1 reads MNHNS; CDR2 reads SASEGT. As DNA, the CDR3 is TGTGCCAGCAGGGACCACGGGACAGAGTATAATTCACCCCTCCACTTT. Translated, it gives CASRDHGTEYNSPLHF.

This chain uses TRBV28 with TRBJ1-2, with D possibly matching TRBD1 (6 bases). V dropped 5 bases and J dropped 3 bases, with 16 bases sitting between them. Looked up from germline, CDR1 is MDHEN and CDR2 is SYDVKM. The CDR3 consists of 15 residues. This chain's CDR3 is CASSRRGFGDYGYTF. CDR3 in DNA: TGTGCCAGCAGTCGGAGGGGGTTCGGGGACTATGGCTACACCTTC.